One and the same sample provided the 10 T cell receptor beta chains below, sequenced in a study of CD8 T cells in Susac syndrome. Reverse transcription of about 0.5 to 1 ug RNA was performed with random hexamers. TCRdb re-called the immunoSEQ multiplex PCR reads with MiXCR, one entry per CDR3 protein. Among approximately 300,000 distinct CDR3 sequences listed, 70% to 90% were seen once. Sequencing input: CD8+ T cells from PBMCs. These receptors were taken from a human donor with multiple sclerosis.

The chain links TRBV28 to TRBJ2-1; D tentatively reads TRBD1 or TRBD2 (5 bases each). Germline V gene sequence: CDR1 MDHEN, CDR2 SYDVKM. Between the trimmed V and J ends, which lost 1 base and 0 bases, there was a span of 10 bases. The CDR3 contains 16 residues. CDR3: CASSLSGAASYNEQFF. CDR3 bases: TGTGCCAGCAGTTTATCCGGGGCCGCCTCCTACAATGAGCAGTTCTTC.

This clonotype has more than one count but fewer than ten. The DNA for the CDR3 is TGTGCCAGCAGCTACGAGTCCGGGATCCATGAGCAGTTCTTC. Translation: CASSYESGIHEQFF. The chain couples TRBV11-3 to TRBJ2-1, with D perhaps matching TRBD2 (5 bases). The length of the CDR3 is 14 residues. The ends were cut back, 4 bases at V and 8 bases at J, with 15 bases in the middle. Looked up from germline, CDR1 is SGHNT and CDR2 is YENEEA.

This rearrangement joins TRBV27 to TRBJ2-1; perhaps TRBD2 as D (5 bases). Trimming left V 1 base short and J 4 bases short, with 20 bases between. Germline loops: CDR1 MNHEY, CDR2 SMNVEV (reference sequence). The CDR3 contains 18 residues. This CDR3 reads CASSLLGFSDVSYNEQFF. The CDR3 nucleotides are TGTGCCAGCAGTTTATTGGGCTTTAGCGACGTTAGTTACAATGAGCAGTTCTTC.

The table lists this clonotype with a count of one. The chain joins TRBV4-1 to TRBJ1-5; D gene unclear. Per the germline V gene, CDR1 is MGHRA and CDR2 is YSYEKL. This CDR3 spans 15 amino acids. The V gene lost 4 bases and the J gene lost 2 bases, with 12 bases spanning the gap. CDR3 amino acids: CASSLSAQGNQPQHF. The CDR3 bases are TGCGCCAGCAGCCTAAGCGCCCAGGGCAATCAGCCCCAGCATTTT.

CDR3 DNA: TGTGCCAGCAGCTTAGGGGTGGTTACCTACGAGCAGTACTTC. It yields the protein CASSLGVVTYEQYF. This rearrangement joins TRBV11-2 to TRBJ2-7; D is unclear. The CDR3 length is 14 residues. Trimming pared 1 base from V and 2 bases from J, leaving 9 bases between. From germline, CDR1 is SGHAT and CDR2 FQNNGV.

This clonotype was seen a single time. The chain recombines TRBV6-2 or TRBV6-3 with TRBJ2-7; D is ambiguous. Trimming left V 0 bases short and J 5 bases short, with 5 bases between. The germline V gene encodes CDR1 MNHEY and CDR2 SVGEGT. The CDR3 contains 12 residues. CDR3 region: CASSYSRNEQYF. As DNA, the CDR3 is TGTGCCAGCAGTTACTCGAGGAACGAGCAGTACTTC.

This clonotype came up a few times. The rearrangement joins TRBV7-9 to TRBJ2-7, with D unclear. Trimming stripped 3 bases from V and 1 base from J, with 4 bases between. Germline lookup yields CDR1 SEHNR and CDR2 FQNEAQ (reference sequence). The CDR3 has 12 amino acids. The CDR3 region has the DNA TGTGCCAGCAGCTTGAAGTCCTACGAGCAGTACTTC. Translated, it gives CASSLKSYEQYF.

This chain joins TRBV5-1 and TRBJ2-1, with 7 bases identical to TRBD1. The CDR3 totals 15 residues. Germline values: CDR1 SGHRS, CDR2 YFSETQ. The V segment lost 2 bases and the J segment 3 bases; nucleotides outside the gene matches: 5. Here the CDR3 reads CASSLEQGFYNEQFF. In DNA form, the CDR3 reads TGCGCCAGCAGCTTAGAACAGGGGTTCTACAATGAGCAGTTCTTC.

This chain connects TRBV9 to TRBJ1-6; D is unclear. Germline V gives CDR1 SGDLS, CDR2 YYNGEE. Deletions cut 3 bases from V and 7 bases from J, with 14 bases between. The CDR3 totals 15 residues. CDR3 region: CASSEDAGYNSPLHF. The CDR3, as DNA: TGTGCCAGCAGCGAGGATGCAGGCTACAATTCACCCCTCCACTTT.

This sequence joins TRBV7-9 and TRBJ1-1, with TRBD1 matching 8 bases. Germline trimming cut 8 bases from V and 0 bases from J; bases unmatched to any gene: 11. CDR1 and CDR2 from the germline V gene are SEHNR and FQNEAQ (reference sequence). The length of the CDR3 is 16 residues. Written as DNA, the CDR3 is TGTGCCAGCGCCACGGCGACAGGGGCCATGAACACTGAAGCTTTCTTT. This codes for CASATATGAMNTEAFF. The whole variable domain, filled in from reference TRBV7-9 and TRBJ1-1, reads DTGVSQNPRHKITKRGQNVTFRCDPISEHNRLYWYRQTLGQGPEFLTYFQNEAQLEKSRLLSDRFSAERPKGSFSTLEIQRTEQGDSAMYLCASATATGAMNTEAFFGQGTRLTVV.